Listed below are T cell receptor beta chains from one sample, sequenced in a study of CD4 T cells in relation to SARS-CoV-2 and coronaviruses. These receptors have no identified antigens. Assay: immunoSEQ multiplex PCR; the TCRdb copy retains only in-frame clones and omits some. There are approximately 41,000 clones in the sample; under 80% occur only once, and around 21% lies in the top ten. The sample taken for sequencing was memory CD4+ T cells from PBMCs, cultured in vitro. The receptors were sampled from an adult with COVID-19. The CDR3 runs from the conserved cysteine through the conserved F or W. Fields, in order: V gene, D gene, J gene, clone size, CDR3 protein, CDR3 DNA. A D gene is named only where the DNA matches it firmly. Rows give clone size only sometimes, using once, few, many, or a class for an expanded clone.

TRBV19	TRBD1	TRBJ1-2	NA	CASRTWTGDGYTF	TGTGCCAGTAGGACTTGGACAGGGGATGGCTACACCTTC
TRBV29-1	NA	TRBJ1-3	NA	CSALHSGNTIYF	TGCAGCGCACTTCACTCTGGAAACACCATATATTTT
TRBV5-1	NA	TRBJ2-1	once	CASSLAGVTTQNEQFF	TGCGCCAGCAGCTTGGCCGGGGTGACTACCCAAAATGAGCAGTTCTTC
TRBV2	NA	TRBJ2-7	NA	CASSDDWTSSYEQYF	TGTGCCAGCAGTGATGACTGGACGAGCTCCTACGAGCAGTACTTC
TRBV9	NA	TRBJ2-1	NA	CASSVGLTGSEQFF	TGTGCCAGCAGCGTAGGGCTGACGGGGAGTGAGCAGTTCTTC
TRBV7-9	NA	TRBJ1-3	NA	CASSLVPDTIYF	TGTGCCAGCAGCTTAGTTCCGGACACCATATATTTT
TRBV7-9	TRBD2	TRBJ2-7	NA	CASRHGGGRFDEQYF	TGTGCCAGCAGACACGGGGGGGGGCGCTTCGACGAGCAGTACTTC
TRBV29-1	NA	TRBJ2-5	NA	CSVERGGGETQYF	TGCAGCGTTGAACGTGGGGGTGGGGAGACCCAGTACTTC
TRBV7-9	NA	TRBJ2-3	NA	CASRNDRISTDTQYF	TGTGCCAGCAGAAATGACAGGATTTCCACAGATACGCAGTATTTT
TRBV11-3	NA	TRBJ1-6	few	CASSFDSANSPLHF	TGTGCCAGCAGCTTTGATTCCGCAAATTCACCCCTCCACTTT
TRBV3-1/TRBV3-2	TRBD2	TRBJ2-3	NA	CASSQGAGVTDTQYF	TGTGCCAGCAGCCAAGGGGCGGGAGTCACAGATACGCAGTATTTT
TRBV6-5	NA	TRBJ1-1	few	CASSSRSTAFF	TGTGCCAGCAGCTCCCGATCGACGGCTTTCTTT
TRBV7-9	NA	TRBJ2-2	NA	CASSLAGRDYTGELFF	TGTGCCAGCAGCTTAGCCGGGAGAGATTACACCGGGGAGCTGTTTTTT
TRBV15	TRBD2	TRBJ2-7	NA	CATSRDREGPDEQYF	TGTGCCACCAGCAGAGATCGGGAGGGGCCGGACGAGCAGTACTTC
TRBV5-1	TRBD2	TRBJ2-3	NA	CASSVGLARLSDTQYF	TGCGCCAGCAGCGTCGGACTAGCGCGTTTGTCAGATACGCAGTATTTT
TRBV6-5	NA	TRBJ1-6	few	CASSPMSSYNSPLHF	TGTGCCAGCAGCCCCATGAGCTCCTATAATTCACCCCTCCACTTT
TRBV30	TRBD2	TRBJ2-5	NA	CAWSLAGVRETQYF	TGTGCCTGGAGCCTAGCGGGAGTGAGAGAGACCCAGTACTTC
TRBV28	NA	TRBJ2-5	NA	CASSSTRVGETQYF	TGTGCCAGCAGTTCCACGAGGGTAGGAGAGACCCAGTACTTC
TRBV24-1	NA	TRBJ1-5	NA	CATSDYSNQPQHF	TGTGCCACCAGTGATTATAGCAATCAGCCCCAGCATTTT
TRBV24-1	TRBD1	TRBJ2-2	NA	CATSDLVTGTARTGELFF	TGTGCCACCAGTGATTTAGTAACCGGGACAGCTAGAACCGGGGAGCTGTTTTTT
TRBV6-2/TRBV6-3	NA	TRBJ2-7	NA	CASSQEGWLVSYEQYF	TGTGCCAGCAGTCAAGAGGGGTGGCTAGTTTCCTACGAGCAGTACTTC
TRBV29-1	NA	TRBJ2-7	NA	CSVSYRRQMAYEQYF	TGCAGCGTTTCGTACCGGCGACAGATGGCCTACGAGCAGTACTTC
TRBV30	NA	TRBJ1-6	NA	CACGVDRTAPLHF	TGTGCCTGTGGTGTGGACAGAACTGCGCCCCTCCACTTT
TRBV24-1	NA	TRBJ2-5	NA	CATIGYQGGETQYF	TGTGCCACCATCGGCTATCAGGGGGGGGAGACCCAGTACTTC
TRBV6-5	TRBD1	TRBJ2-1	NA	CASSYSGTGLDNEQFF	TGTGCCAGCAGTTACTCGGGGACAGGGTTGGACAATGAGCAGTTCTTC